The clone carrying this T cell receptor (beta chain) has just a few counts. This specimen comes from a study of T cells in Graves' hyperthyroidism and ophthalmopathy. Study-wide context: Peripheral blood was obtained at initial diagnosis, preceding any treatment.

This CDR3 contains 17 residues. The J segment lost 7 bases and the V segment lost 1 base, leaving 12 bases of the junction unmatched. The germline CDR1 and CDR2 sequences are KGHDR and SFDVKD. Amplification of TCR beta CDR3 regions was performed using RNA transcripts as template. First-round RT-PCR targeting the TCR CDR3 was performed with the HTBI primer set. TCRdb independently ran MiXCR on the multiplex PCR reads; one entry per CDR3 protein. The table has some 600,000 distinct CDR3 sequences, approximately 15% seen once. The sample consisted of blood. The chain combines TRBV24-1 with TRBJ1-2, with 9 bases matching TRBD1. The source of this sequence is a woman in her 30s with Graves' hyperthyroidism that later progressed to Graves' ophthalmopathy. In DNA, the CDR3 is TGTGCCACCAGTGATTTTACAAGTACGGGACAGGGAGCTGGCTACACCTTC. Encoded protein: CATSDFTSTGQGAGYTF.